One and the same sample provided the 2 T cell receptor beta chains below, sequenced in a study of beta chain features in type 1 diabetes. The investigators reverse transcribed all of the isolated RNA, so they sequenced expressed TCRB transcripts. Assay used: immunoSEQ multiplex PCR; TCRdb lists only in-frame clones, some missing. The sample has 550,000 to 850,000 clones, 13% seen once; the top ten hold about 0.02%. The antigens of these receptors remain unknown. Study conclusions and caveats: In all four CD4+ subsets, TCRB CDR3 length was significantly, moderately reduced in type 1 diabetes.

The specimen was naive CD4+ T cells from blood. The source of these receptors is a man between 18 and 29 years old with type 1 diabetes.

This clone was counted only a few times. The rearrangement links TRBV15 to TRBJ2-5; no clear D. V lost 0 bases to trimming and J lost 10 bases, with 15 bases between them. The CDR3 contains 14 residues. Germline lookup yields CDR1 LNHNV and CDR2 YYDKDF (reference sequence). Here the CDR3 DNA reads TGTGCCACCAGCAGAGATCTCGGCTCTGGGCACCAGTACTTC. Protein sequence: CATSRDLGSGHQYF. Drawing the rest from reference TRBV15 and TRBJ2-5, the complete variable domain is DAMVIQNPRYQVTQFGKPVTLSCSQTLNHNVMYWYQQKSSQAPKLLFHYYDKDFNNEADTPDNFQSRRPNTSFCFLDIRSPGLGDTAMYLCATSRDLGSGHQYFGPGTRLLVL.

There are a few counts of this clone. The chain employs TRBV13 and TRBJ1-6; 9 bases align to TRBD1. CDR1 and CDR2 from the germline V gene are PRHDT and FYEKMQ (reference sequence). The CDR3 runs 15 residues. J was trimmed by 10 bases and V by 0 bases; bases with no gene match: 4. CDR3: CASSLGGQGGSPLHF. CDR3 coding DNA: TGTGCCAGCAGCTTAGGGGGACAGGGAGGATCACCCCTCCACTTT.